The T cell receptor (beta chain) under discussion was sequenced for a study of cytomegalovirus exposure and HLA in healthy donors. CDR3 size: 17 residues. Per the germline V gene, CDR1 is SGHDN and CDR2 is FVKESK. J lost 3 bases, V lost 3 bases, and 11 bases had no gene match. The donors, nominally healthy at sampling, likely had unrecorded immune exposures. Amplification used 60 Vbeta primers and 13 Jbeta primers. This table comes from immunoSEQ multiplex PCR, and its TCRdb copy is limited to in-frame clones, with some not included. Here the sample spans about 98,000 clones, roughly 70% being singletons. Comment on this clone: Antigen specificity is unknown.

General observations from the study: In a later analysis, TCR beta V- and J-gene trimming showed a link to a missense DCLRE1C variant. Later analysis reportedly placed an Asian-associated ancestry cluster below the roughly 630-donor mean in N-insertions. Within an earlier analysis, most TCR beta V segments proved productive either about 90% or about 30% of the time.

Sequencing input: PBMCs. This sequence originates from a man in his fifties in good health and CMV-seronegative. The chain has TRBV14 and TRBJ2-5, with 9 bases identical to TRBD1. CDR3 loop: CASSQEYYWTGEETQYF. DNA for the CDR3: TGTGCCAGCAGCCAGGAATACTACTGGACAGGGGAAGAGACCCAGTACTTC.